This is a list of T cell receptor beta chains from one sample in a study of Graves' ophthalmopathy and Graves' hyperthyroidism. TCRdb passed the multiplex PCR reads through MiXCR, listing each CDR3 protein once. The sample lists roughly 60,000 distinct CDR3 sequences; roughly 47% were seen once. Material for sequencing was peripheral blood. These receptors were taken from an adult woman with Graves' ophthalmopathy. Both conserved end residues are part of each CDR3. A D gene is named only where the DNA matches it firmly. Only part of the rows carry a size: once, few, many, or a class if the clone is expanded.

NA,NA,TRBV7-2,TRBJ2-1,CASSWTQEGTGEQFF,TGTGCCAGCAGCTGGACTCAAGAGGGGACCGGGGAGCAGTTCTTC
NA,NA,TRBV10-3,TRBJ1-1,CAHAPGRALNTEAFF,TGTGCCCACGCGCCGGGCAGGGCGTTGAACACTGAAGCTTTCTTT
many,NA,TRBV6-2/TRBV6-3,TRBJ2-4,CASSYWVNQNIQYF,TGTGCCAGCAGTTACTGGGTTAACCAAAACATTCAGTACTTC
many,NA,TRBV24-1,TRBJ2-1,CATSDPGYVEQFF,TGTGCCACCAGTGACCCAGGGTACGTTGAGCAGTTCTTC
NA,NA,TRBV19,TRBJ2-7,CASSPTVQRGRFGEQYF,TGTGCCAGTAGTCCGACGGTACAACGGGGGCGGTTTGGGGAGCAGTACTTC
many,NA,TRBV20-1,TRBJ2-1,CSARDPFTGDSNEQFF,TGCAGTGCTAGAGATCCCTTTACGGGAGACTCTAATGAGCAGTTCTTC
many,NA,TRBV7-2,TRBJ1-3,CASSPSVSSGNTIYF,TGTGCCAGCAGCCCGTCTGTAAGTTCCGGAAACACCATATATTTT
few,NA,TRBV29-1,TRBJ2-7,CSVRSGASYEQYF,TGCAGCGTTCGGTCAGGGGCATCCTACGAGCAGTACTTC
NA,NA,TRBV11-2,TRBJ2-3,CASRFIPGVTTDTQCF,TGTGCCAGCAGATTTATACCGGGAGTTACGACAGATACGCAGTGTTTT
NA,NA,TRBV24-1,TRBJ1-2,CATSSDSTDEQFFGPGTRLTF,NA
NA,NA,TRBV19,TRBJ1-2,CASSIGLQNYGYTF,TGTGCCAGTAGTATAGGGCTACAAAACTATGGCTACACCTTC
NA,TRBD1,TRBV12-3/TRBV12-4,TRBJ2-5,CASTTTGDGGTQYF,TGTGCCAGCACCACCACAGGGGACGGAGGGACCCAGTACTTC
NA,TRBD2,TRBV29-1,TRBJ2-7,CSVVGLAGATEYEQYF,TGCAGCGTTGTGGGACTAGCGGGAGCGACGGAGTACGAGCAGTACTTC
NA,TRBD1,TRBV5-8,TRBJ2-5,CASSWTGNQPQYF,TGTGCCAGCAGCTGGACAGGGAATCAGCCCCAGTACTTC
NA,NA,TRBV7-2,TRBJ1-3,CVSSLWPGAGNTIYF,TGTGTCAGCAGTTTATGGCCGGGAGCTGGAAACACCATATATTTT
many,NA,TRBV5-1,TRBJ2-7,CASSLDGTPTYEQYF,TGCGCCAGCAGCTTGGATGGGACACCTACCTACGAGCAGTACTTC
many,TRBD1,TRBV2,TRBJ1-6,CASNPTGDRGSPLHF,TGTGCCAGCAATCCTACAGGGGATAGGGGTTCACCCCTCCACTTT
NA,NA,TRBV10-2,TRBJ1-6,CASSDQNRLSNSPLHF,TGCGCCAGCAGTGATCAAAACAGACTTTCTAATTCACCCCTCCACTTT
NA,NA,TRBV20-1,TRBJ1-1,CSVSRNTEAYF,TGCAGTGTTAGTCGGAACACTGAAGCTTACTTT
NA,NA,TRBV20-1,TRBJ1-1,CSLRLQGAFF,TGCAGTCTCCGCCTTCAGGGAGCTTTCTTT
many,NA,TRBV7-9,TRBJ2-7,CASSQRDLGIYF,TGTGCCAGCAGCCAACGCGACCTAGGGATTTACTTC
NA,NA,TRBV20-1,TRBJ1-3,CSAARNRENTIYF,TGCAGTGCTGCCCGGAACAGGGAAAACACCATATATTTT
many,TRBD2,TRBV14,TRBJ2-1,CASSQPGRSGLAGVEQFF,TGTGCCAGCAGCCAGCCAGGGAGATCGGGACTAGCGGGAGTTGAGCAGTTCTTC
NA,NA,TRBV25-1,TRBJ2-1,CASSKGTDCNGQFF,TGTGCCAGCAGTAAAGGGACGGACTGCAATGGGCAGTTCTTC
many,NA,TRBV13,TRBJ2-1,CASSLLSGDEQFF,TGTGCCAGCAGCTTACTTTCGGGGGATGAGCAGTTCTTC